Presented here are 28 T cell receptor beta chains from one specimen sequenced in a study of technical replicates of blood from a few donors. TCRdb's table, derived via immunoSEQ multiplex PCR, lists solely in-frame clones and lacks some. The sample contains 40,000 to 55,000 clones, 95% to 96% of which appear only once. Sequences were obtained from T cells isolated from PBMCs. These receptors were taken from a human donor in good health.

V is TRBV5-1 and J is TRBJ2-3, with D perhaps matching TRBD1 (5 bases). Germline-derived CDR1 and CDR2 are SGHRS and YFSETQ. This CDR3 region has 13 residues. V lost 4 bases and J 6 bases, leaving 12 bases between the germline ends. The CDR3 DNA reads TGCGCCAGCAGCGTAGACAGTCTGGATACGCAGTATTTT. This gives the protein CASSVDSLDTQYF.

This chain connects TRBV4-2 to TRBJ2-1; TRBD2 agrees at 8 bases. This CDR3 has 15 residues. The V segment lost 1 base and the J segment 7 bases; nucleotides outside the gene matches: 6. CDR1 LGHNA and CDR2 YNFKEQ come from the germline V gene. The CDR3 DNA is TGTGCCAGCAGCCAAGCGGGAGGGGTGGGAAATGAGCAGTTCTTC. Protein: CASSQAGGVGNEQFF.

The CDR3 DNA reads as TGTGCCGGAGAGTTGGGGCTAGCGGATACCTACGAGCAGTACTTC. Translating it yields CAGELGLADTYEQYF. The genes are TRBV30 and TRBJ2-7, with 7 bases that match TRBD2. Germline V lookup: CDR1 GTSNPN, CDR2 SVGIG (reference sequence). The CDR3 runs 15 residues. V shed 8 bases, J shed 2 bases, and the junction held 15 bases outside the gene matches.

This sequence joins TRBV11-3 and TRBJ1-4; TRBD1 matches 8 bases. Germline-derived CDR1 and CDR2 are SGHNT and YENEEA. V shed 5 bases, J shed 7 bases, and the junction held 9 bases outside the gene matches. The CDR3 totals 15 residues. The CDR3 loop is CASSRRTGSGEKLFF. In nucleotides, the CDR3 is TGTGCCAGCAGCAGAAGGACAGGGAGCGGTGAAAAACTGTTTTTT. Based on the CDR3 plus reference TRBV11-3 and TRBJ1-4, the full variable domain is EAGVVQSPRYKIIEKKQPVAFWCNPISGHNTLYWYLQNLGQGPELLIRYENEEAVDDSQLPKDRFSAERLKGVDSTLKIQPAELGDSAVYLCASSRRTGSGEKLFFGSGTQLSVL.

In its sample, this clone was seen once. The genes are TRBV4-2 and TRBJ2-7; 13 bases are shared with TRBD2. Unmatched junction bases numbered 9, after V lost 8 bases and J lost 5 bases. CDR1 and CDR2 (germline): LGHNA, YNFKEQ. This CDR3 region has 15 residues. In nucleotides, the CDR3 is TGTGCCAGCCGCGCTTCCGGGACTAGCGGGGACGAGCAGTACTTC. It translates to CASRASGTSGDEQYF.

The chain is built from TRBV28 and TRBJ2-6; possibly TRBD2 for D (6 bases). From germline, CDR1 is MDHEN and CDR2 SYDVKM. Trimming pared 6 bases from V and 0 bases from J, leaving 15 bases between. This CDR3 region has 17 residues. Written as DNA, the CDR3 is TGTGCCAGCAGCCACCCGACTAGGTTCTCTGGGGCCAACGTCCTGACTTTC. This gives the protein CASSHPTRFSGANVLTF.

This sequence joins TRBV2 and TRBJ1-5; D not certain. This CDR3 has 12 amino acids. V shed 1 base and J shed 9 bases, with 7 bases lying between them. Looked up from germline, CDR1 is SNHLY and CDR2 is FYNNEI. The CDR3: CASSEGATPQHF. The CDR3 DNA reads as TGTGCCAGCAGTGAAGGGGCCACGCCCCAGCATTTT.

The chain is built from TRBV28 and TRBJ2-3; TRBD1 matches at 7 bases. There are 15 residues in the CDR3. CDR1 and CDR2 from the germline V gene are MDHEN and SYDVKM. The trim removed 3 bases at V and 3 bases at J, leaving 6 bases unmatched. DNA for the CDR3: TGTGCCAGCAGTTTCCGGGGACAGTTGACAGATACGCAGTATTTT. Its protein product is CASSFRGQLTDTQYF.

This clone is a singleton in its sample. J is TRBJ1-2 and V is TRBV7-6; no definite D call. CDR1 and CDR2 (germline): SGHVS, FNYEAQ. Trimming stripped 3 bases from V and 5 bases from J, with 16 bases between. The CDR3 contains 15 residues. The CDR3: CASSLAENAVYGYTF. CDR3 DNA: TGTGCCAGCAGCTTGGCCGAAAACGCGGTGTATGGCTACACCTTC.

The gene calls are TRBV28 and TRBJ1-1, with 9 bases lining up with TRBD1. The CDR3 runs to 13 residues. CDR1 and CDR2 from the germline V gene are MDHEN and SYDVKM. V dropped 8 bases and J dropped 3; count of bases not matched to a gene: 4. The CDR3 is CASYRTGDTEAFF. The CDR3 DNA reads TGTGCCAGCTACCGGACAGGGGACACTGAAGCTTTCTTT. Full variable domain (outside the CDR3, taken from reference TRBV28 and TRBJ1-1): DVKVTQSSRYLVKRTGEKVFLECVQDMDHENMFWYRQDPGLGLRLIYFSYDVKMKEKGDIPEGYSVSREKKERFSLILESASTNQTSMYLCASYRTGDTEAFFGQGTRLTVV.

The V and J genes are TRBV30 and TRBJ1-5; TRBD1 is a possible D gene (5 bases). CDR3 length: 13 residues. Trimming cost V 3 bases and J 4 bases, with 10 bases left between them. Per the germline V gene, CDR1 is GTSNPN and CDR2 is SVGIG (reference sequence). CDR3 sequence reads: CAWRNNRNQPQHF. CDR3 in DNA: TGTGCCTGGAGAAACAACAGGAATCAGCCCCAGCATTTT.

The CDR3 nucleotides are TGCGCCAGCAGCCTTGGGACAGGGCTACAGCCCCAGCATTTT. It encodes CASSLGTGLQPQHF. The chain uses TRBV5-1 and TRBJ1-5, with 9 bases aligning to TRBD1. V lost 4 bases, J lost 7 bases, and 6 bases stayed unmatched. The germline CDR1 and CDR2 sequences are SGHRS and YFSETQ. This CDR3 is built from 14 residues.

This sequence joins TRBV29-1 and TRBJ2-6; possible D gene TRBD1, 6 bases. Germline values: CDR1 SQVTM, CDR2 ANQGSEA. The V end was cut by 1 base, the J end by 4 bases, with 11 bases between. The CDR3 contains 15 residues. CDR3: CSVEASGVGANVLTF. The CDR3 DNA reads TGCAGCGTTGAAGCCTCAGGGGTGGGGGCCAACGTCCTGACTTTC. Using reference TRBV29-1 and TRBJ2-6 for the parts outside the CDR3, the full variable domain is SAVISQKPSRDICQRGTSLTIQCQVDSQVTMMFWYRQQPGQSLTLIATANQGSEATYESGFVIDKFPISRPNLTFSTLTVSNMSPEDSSIYLCSVEASGVGANVLTFGAGSRLTVL.

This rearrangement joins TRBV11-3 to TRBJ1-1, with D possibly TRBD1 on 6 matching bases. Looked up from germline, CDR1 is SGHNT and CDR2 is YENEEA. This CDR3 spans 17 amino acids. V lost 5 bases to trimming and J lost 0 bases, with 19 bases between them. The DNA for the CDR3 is TGTGCCAGCAGCATCCAACAGGGAAGTGAGATGAACACTGAAGCTTTCTTT. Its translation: CASSIQQGSEMNTEAFF.

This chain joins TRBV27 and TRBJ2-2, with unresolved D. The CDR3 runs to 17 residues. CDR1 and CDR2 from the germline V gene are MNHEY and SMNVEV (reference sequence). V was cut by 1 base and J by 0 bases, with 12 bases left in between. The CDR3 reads CASSLFAQVANTGELFF. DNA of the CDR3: TGTGCCAGCAGTTTATTCGCGCAGGTGGCGAACACCGGGGAGCTGTTTTTT.

The CDR3 bases are TGCGCCAGCAGCCAAGAGGAGACAGGGACCTACGAGCAGTACTTC. Its translation is CASSQEETGTYEQYF. This chain connects TRBV4-1 to TRBJ2-7, with 7 bases that match TRBD1. Germline V gives CDR1 MGHRA, CDR2 YSYEKL. The CDR3 contains 15 residues. The V gene end was trimmed by 0 bases and the J gene end by 2 bases; junction bases not matched to a gene: 4.

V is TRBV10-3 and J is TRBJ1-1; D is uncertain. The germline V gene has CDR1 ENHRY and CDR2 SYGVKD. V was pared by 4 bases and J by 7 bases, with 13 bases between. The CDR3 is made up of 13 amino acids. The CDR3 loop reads CAISGFGVNEAFF. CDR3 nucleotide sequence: TGTGCCATCAGTGGGTTCGGAGTAAATGAAGCTTTCTTT.

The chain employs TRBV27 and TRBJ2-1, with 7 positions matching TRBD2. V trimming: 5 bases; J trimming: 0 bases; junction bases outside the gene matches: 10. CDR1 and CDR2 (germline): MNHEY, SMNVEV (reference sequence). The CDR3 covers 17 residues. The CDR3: CASSQGTIQGSYNEQFF. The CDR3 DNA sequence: TGTGCCAGCAGTCAAGGGACTATTCAAGGCTCCTACAATGAGCAGTTCTTC.

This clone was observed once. In nucleotides, the CDR3 is TGCGCCAGCAGCCCCCGGGATAGCGGGGTACTACACGAGCAGTACTTC. Its translation is CASSPRDSGVLHEQYF. The gene calls are TRBV4-1 and TRBJ2-7, with 8 bases fitting TRBD2. The CDR3 totals 16 residues. Germline CDR1 and CDR2: MGHRA and YSYEKL. Losses at the gene ends were 4 bases for V and 5 bases for J; bases not matched to a gene: 13.

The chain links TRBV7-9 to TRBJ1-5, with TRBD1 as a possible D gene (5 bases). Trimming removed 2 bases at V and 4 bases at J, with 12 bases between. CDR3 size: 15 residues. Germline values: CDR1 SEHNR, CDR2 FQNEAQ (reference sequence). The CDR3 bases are TGTGCCAGCAGCTTAACTCAGGGCGGTAATCAGCCCCAGCATTTT. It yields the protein CASSLTQGGNQPQHF.

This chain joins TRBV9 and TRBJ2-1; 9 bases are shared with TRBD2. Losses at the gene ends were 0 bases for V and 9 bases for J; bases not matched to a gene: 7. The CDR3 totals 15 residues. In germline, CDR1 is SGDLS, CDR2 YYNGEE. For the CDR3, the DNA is TGTGCCAGCAGCGTAGGTGGCGGGAGGGTCATTGAGCAGTTCTTC. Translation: CASSVGGGRVIEQFF.

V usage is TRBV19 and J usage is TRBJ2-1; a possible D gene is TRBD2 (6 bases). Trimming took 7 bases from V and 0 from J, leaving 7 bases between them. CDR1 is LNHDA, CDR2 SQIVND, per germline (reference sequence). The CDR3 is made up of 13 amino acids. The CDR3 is CASTSDSYNEQFF. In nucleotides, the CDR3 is TGTGCCAGTACTAGCGACTCCTACAATGAGCAGTTCTTC.

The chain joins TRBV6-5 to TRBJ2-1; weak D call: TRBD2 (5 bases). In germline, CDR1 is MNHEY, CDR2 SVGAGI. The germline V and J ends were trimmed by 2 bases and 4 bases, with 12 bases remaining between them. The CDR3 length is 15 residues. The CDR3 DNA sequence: TGTGCCAGCAGTTACGGAAGCGGCCCTTACAATGAGCAGTTCTTC. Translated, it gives CASSYGSGPYNEQFF.

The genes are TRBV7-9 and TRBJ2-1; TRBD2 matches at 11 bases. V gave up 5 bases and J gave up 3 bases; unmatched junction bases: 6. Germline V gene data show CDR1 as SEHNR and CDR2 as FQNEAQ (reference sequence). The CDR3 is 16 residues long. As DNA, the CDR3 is TGTGCCAGCAGCACGAGGGGACTAGCGGACTACAATGAGCAGTTCTTC. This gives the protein CASSTRGLADYNEQFF.

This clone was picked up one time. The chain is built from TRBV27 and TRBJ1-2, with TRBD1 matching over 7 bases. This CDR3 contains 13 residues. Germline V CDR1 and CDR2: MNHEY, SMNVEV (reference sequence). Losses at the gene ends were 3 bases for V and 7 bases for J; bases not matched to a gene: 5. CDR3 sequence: CASSFRGGSGYTF. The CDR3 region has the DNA TGTGCCAGCAGTTTTCGAGGGGGCTCTGGCTACACCTTC.

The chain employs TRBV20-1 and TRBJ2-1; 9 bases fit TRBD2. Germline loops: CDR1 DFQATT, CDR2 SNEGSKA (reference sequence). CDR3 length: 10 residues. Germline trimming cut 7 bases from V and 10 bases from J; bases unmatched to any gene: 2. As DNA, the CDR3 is TGCAGTGTTGGACTAGCGGAGCAGTTCTTC. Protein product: CSVGLAEQFF.

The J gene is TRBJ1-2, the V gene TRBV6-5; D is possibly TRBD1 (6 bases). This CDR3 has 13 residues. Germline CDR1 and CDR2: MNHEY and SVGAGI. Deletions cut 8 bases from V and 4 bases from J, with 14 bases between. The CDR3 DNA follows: TGTGCCAGCGGGGGCAGGGGCTCCTATGGCTACACCTTC. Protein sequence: CASGGRGSYGYTF.

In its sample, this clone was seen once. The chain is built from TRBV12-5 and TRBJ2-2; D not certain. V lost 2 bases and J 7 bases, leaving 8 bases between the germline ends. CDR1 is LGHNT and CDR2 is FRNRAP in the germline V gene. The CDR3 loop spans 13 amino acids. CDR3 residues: CASGLFEDGELFF. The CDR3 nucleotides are TGTGCTAGTGGTTTGTTCGAGGACGGGGAGCTGTTTTTT.